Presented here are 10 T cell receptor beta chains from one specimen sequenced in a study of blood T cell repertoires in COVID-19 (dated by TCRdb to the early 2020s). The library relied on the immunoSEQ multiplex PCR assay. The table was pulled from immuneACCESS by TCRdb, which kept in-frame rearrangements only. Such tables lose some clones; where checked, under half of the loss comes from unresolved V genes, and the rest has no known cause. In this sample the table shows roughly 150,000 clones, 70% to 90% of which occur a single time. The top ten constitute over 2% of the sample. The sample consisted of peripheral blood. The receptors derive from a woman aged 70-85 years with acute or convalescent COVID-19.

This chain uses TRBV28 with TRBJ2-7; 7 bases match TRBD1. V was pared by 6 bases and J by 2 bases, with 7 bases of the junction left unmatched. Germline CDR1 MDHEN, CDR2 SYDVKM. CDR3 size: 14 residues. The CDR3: CASSRGQFTYEQYV. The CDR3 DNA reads TGTGCCAGCAGCCGGGGACAGTTCACCTACGAGCAGTACGTC.

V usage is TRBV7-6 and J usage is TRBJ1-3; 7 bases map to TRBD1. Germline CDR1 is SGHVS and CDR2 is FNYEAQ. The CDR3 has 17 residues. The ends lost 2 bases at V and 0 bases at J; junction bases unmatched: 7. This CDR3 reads CASSLRTGTSSGNTIYF. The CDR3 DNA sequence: TGTGCCAGCAGCTTAAGGACAGGCACGAGCTCTGGAAACACCATATATTTT.

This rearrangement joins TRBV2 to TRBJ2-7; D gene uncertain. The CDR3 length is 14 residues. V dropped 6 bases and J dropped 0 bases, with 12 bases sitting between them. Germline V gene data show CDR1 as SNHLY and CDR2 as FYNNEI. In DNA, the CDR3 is TGTGCCAGCAGCTTTATGCAGTACTCCTACGAGCAGTACTTC. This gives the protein CASSFMQYSYEQYF. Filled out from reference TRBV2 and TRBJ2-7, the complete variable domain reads EPEVTQTPSHQVTQMGQEVILRCVPISNHLYFYWYRQILGQKVEFLVSFYNNEISEKSEIFDDQFSVERPDGSNFTLKIRSTKLEDSAMYFCASSFMQYSYEQYFGPGTRLTVT.

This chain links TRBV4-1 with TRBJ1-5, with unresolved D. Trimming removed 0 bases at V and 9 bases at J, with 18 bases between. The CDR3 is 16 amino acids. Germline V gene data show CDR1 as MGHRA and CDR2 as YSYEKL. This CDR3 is CASSQDDGSGAGPQHF. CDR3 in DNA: TGCGCCAGCAGCCAAGATGATGGCAGCGGCGCGGGGCCCCAGCATTTT.

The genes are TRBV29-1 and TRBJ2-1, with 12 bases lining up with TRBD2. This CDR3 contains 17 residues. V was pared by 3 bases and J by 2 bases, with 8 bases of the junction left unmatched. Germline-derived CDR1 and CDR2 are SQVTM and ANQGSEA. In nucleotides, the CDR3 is TGCAGCGTTGACCGGACTAGCGGGGACCGCCCCTACAATGAGCAGTTCTTC. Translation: CSVDRTSGDRPYNEQFF.

CDR3 in amino acids: CASSTLGTSTEAFF. In nucleotides, the CDR3 is TGTGCCAGTAGTACCCTCGGGACTAGCACTGAAGCTTTCTTT. The V gene is TRBV19, the J gene TRBJ1-1, with D possibly being TRBD1 (5 bases). The CDR3 is 14 amino acids. Germline V gene sequence: CDR1 LNHDA, CDR2 SQIVND (reference sequence). The germline V and J ends were trimmed by 4 bases and 4 bases, with 13 bases remaining between them.

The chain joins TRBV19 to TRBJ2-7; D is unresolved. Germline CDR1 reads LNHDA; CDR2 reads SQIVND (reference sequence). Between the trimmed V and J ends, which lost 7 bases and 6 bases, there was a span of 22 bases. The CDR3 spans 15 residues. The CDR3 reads CASNGVPGLRSEQYF. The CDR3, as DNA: TGTGCCAGTAATGGCGTCCCAGGCCTCCGTTCCGAGCAGTACTTC.

DNA for the CDR3: TGTGCCAGCAGCCAAGATCTGGCAGGGGGCATCATCTATGGCTACACCTTC. Protein product: CASSQDLAGGIIYGYTF. The chain uses TRBV14 and TRBJ1-2, with 8 bases aligning to TRBD1. Germline V gene lookup returns CDR1 SGHDN and CDR2 FVKESK. The CDR3 is made up of 17 amino acids. The V gene end was trimmed by 0 bases and the J gene end by 4 bases; junction bases not matched to a gene: 10.

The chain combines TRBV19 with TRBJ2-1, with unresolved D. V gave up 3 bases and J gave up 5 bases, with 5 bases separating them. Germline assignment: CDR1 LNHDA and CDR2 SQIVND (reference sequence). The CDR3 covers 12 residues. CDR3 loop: CASSILDNEQFF. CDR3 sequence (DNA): TGTGCCAGTAGTATCCTTGACAATGAGCAGTTCTTC.

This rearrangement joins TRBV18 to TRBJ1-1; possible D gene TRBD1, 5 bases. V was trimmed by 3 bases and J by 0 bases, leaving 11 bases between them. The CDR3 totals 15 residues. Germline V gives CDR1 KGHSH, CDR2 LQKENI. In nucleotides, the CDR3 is TGTGCCAGCTCACCCCAGGGTTGGGTGAACACTGAAGCTTTCTTT. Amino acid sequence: CASSPQGWVNTEAFF.